The TCR beta chain described here comes from a study of regulatory T cells in long-lasting Graves disease (dated by TCRdb to the early 2020s). Notes on the research overall: Antithyroid drugs had been taken for less than 3 months by newly diagnosed Graves' disease patients. Persistent Graves' disease patients were compared with newly diagnosed Graves' disease patients by peripheral blood TCR sequencing and RNA sequencing. The study took place in China and was registered as a clinical trial. A total of 33 samples were covered by TCR sequencing, comprising around 13 persistent and 20 or so newly diagnosed Graves' disease patients. Broad study findings and their caveats: TRBV28, TRBJ1-2 and TRBJ2-5 were preferentially used in persistent disease, while TRBV20-1 and TRBJ2-1 were favored in newly diagnosed disease. Sequencing and analysis were restricted to the TCR beta chain. Persistent patients shared more public clonotypes among themselves (around 2,500) than newly diagnosed patients did (more than 950). Lower TCR Shannon entropy and fewer highly expanded clones were observed in persistent Graves' disease patients than in newly diagnosed patients, which suggested clonal expansion. Only peripheral blood was studied, because thyroid tissue, the primary lesion, was inaccessible. As a limitation, the authors acknowledged that the small sample size may reduce accuracy.

Receptor libraries were prepared by multiplex PCR. The sequencer listed for this sample is Illumina HiSeq 4000. To build TCR beta libraries, CDR3 regions were amplified by Arm-PCR using iRepertoire HTBI primers. Gel purification was performed on PCR products prior to sequencing. The authors processed their data as follows. Across samples, 60 to 70 TRBV and 13 to 15 TRBJ segments were identified and used for gene usage analysis of CDR3 amino acid clonotypes. COPE and FqMerger were used to merge the filtered high-quality paired reads into contigs. BLAST was used to align contigs to IMGT TRBV, TRBD and TRBJ reference genes, and CDR3 was defined according to IMGT. Clonotypes above 0.1% frequency were classified as highly expanded clones. Shannon entropy served as the measure of repertoire diversity, while the Gini coefficient captured V-J evenness. A clonotype was considered public if more than one individual shared it. Using fastp at Q25 and MiXCR, TCRdb reprocessed the public reads and kept productive beta chains. Rows matching on CDR3 protein sequence are summarized as one entry with the most common DNA and genes. TCRdb, not the original authors, processed these V and J calls. This sample is represented by 550,000 to 600,000 distinct CDR3 sequences; around 16% of them were singletons. The top ten clones comprise approximately 12% of the sample.

This specimen's time point label, interpreted: newly diagnosed GD, antithyroid drugs for less than 3 months. For both TCR sequencing and RNA sequencing, RNA was extracted from PBMCs in TRIzol. The diagnosis of Graves' disease followed American Thyroid Association guidelines. The patients came from an endocrinology department in Xi'an, China. Each patient gave about 9.1 milliliters of peripheral blood, collected in an EDTA anticoagulant tube. Ficoll Paque Plus density gradient separation was used to isolate PBMCs, and no further T cell sorting was performed. An Agilent 2100 Bioanalyzer and agarose gel were used to assess RNA quality, and a NanoDrop 2000 was used to measure RNA concentration. Concerning this clonotype: It lacks a known antigen. No much larger clone is present one base from it, and per-base qualities are unavailable.

The CDR3 numbers 19 residues from cysteine through phenylalanine. The entry retains the CDR3 DNA only, 57 bases that are in frame from base 1. Trimming takes 6 bases from V and 0 bases from J, and the germline ends sit 23 bases apart. CDR1 and CDR2, looked up from the germline V gene (reference sequence), are LGHDT and YNNKEL. The sample also formed part of further work on T cells in Graves' hyperthyroidism and ophthalmopathy. From the second report: Stable Graves' hyperthyroidism was defined as the absence of progression to ophthalmopathy over 18 months of follow-up. The hyperthyroidism patients were between 18 and 65 years old and newly diagnosed, with a disease duration of less than 2 months. Exclusion was applied to patients with uncontrolled infections, other autoimmune diseases, pregnancy or lactation. Clinical symptoms, serum thyroxine and TRAb, thyroid ultrasound, and orbital computed tomography formed the basis for the diagnoses. A first-round RT-PCR of the TCR CDR3 used the HTBI primer set with the Qiagen OneStep RT-PCR kit. Blood samples also contained most of the expanded thyroid clonotypes (frequency above 0.001), which suggests that blood repertoires may reflect thyroid immune responses. Ophthalmopathy was separated from stable hyperthyroidism by a 13 V-J signature model, with just over 85% sensitivity and just over 81% specificity obtained in cross-validation and 80%/75% obtained in testing. In validation, progression to ophthalmopathy was predicted by the model with approximately 67% sensitivity and roughly 76% specificity, a median of roughly 6.4 months before onset. A discovery cohort of about a hundred patients, about 40 with Graves' ophthalmopathy and roughly 59 with stable Graves' hyperthyroidism, was used to find distinguishing TCR V-J signatures. Prospective prediction of ophthalmopathy was tested in an independent validation cohort consisting of fewer than 20 hyperthyroidism patients and more than 15 patients who later progressed to ophthalmopathy. The 100 or so discovery patients were divided at random into training and test sets in a 7:3 ratio. Thyroid tissue and blood T-cell repertoires from roughly 6 Graves' hyperthyroidism patients were also compared in the study. After sampling, hyperthyroidism patients received methimazole starting at 30 mg daily, and ophthalmopathy patients received high-dose intravenous methylprednisolone. A second multiplex PCR round built the libraries, followed by size selection and purification. The libraries were sequenced on an Illumina HiSeq2000 using paired-end 100 bp reads. Raw data were processed with SOAPnuke, discarding reads with adapters, uncalled bases, mean Phred below 15, or no exact constant-primer or identifier match. COPE v1.2.5 was used to merge high-quality paired reads, and clonotypes were defined as unique nucleotide sequences. MiTCR v1.1 was used to align the clonotypes against IMGT TRBV, TRBD and TRBJ reference segments. Only V-J combinations with frequency above 0.0001, covering approximately 99% of repertoires, were analysed. A TCS score was defined as the ratio of F50 (clonal expansion) to E x V (chaos), with BLOSUM62-based TCRdist applied between CDR3 peptides within each V-J. Welch's t-statistics and random forest reduced several hundred V-J features to 13, which were used in a naive Bayes classifier (R e1071). Sample size was not statistically predetermined, and blinding of investigators to group allocation was not performed. The paper reports TCR Vbeta CDR3 sequencing of more than 120 peripheral blood samples: some 44 ophthalmopathy, approximately 74 hyperthyroidism and about 17 progressor patients.

Recombination joined TRBV3-1 with TRBJ1-4, with an unclear D gene assignment. This clonotype was obtained from a man aged 18-30 years with Graves disease. Donor details come from another sample of the same person, matched by shared clones. The material was peripheral blood mononuclear cells (PBMCs), obtained at new diagnosis, from a patient treated with antithyroid drugs. CDR3 loop: CASRAPPMGPIATNEKLFF. The nucleotide sequence is TGTGCCAGCAGGGCCCCCCCCATGGGCCCTATTGCAACTAATGAAAAACTGTTTTTT.